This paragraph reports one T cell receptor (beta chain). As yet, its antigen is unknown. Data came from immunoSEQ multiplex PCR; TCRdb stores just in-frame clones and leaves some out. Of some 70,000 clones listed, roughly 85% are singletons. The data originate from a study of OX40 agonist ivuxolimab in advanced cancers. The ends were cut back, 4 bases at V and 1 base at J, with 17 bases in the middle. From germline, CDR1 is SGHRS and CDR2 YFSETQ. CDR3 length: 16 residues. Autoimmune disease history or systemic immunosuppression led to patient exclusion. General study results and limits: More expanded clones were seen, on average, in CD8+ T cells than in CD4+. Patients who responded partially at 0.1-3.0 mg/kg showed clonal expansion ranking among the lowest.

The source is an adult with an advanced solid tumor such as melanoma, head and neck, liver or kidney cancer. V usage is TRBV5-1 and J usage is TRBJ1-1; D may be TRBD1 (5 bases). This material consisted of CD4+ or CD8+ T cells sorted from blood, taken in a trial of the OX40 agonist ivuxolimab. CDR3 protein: CASSQTPGTGNTEAFF. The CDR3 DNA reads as TGCGCCAGCAGCCAAACCCCAGGAACAGGGAACACTGAAGCTTTCTTT. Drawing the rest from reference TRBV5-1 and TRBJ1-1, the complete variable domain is KAGVTQTPRYLIKTRGQQVTLSCSPISGHRSVSWYQQTPGQGLQFLFEYFSETQRNKGNFPGRFSGRQFSNSRSEMNVSTLELGDSALYLCASSQTPGTGNTEAFFGQGTRLTVV.